Listed below are T cell receptor beta chains from one sample, sequenced in a study of OX40 agonist ivuxolimab in advanced cancers. TCRdb's table, derived via immunoSEQ multiplex PCR, lists solely in-frame clones and lacks some. This repertoire shows about 22,000 clones, 65% to 85% found once; its top ten account for just over 35%. The specimen was CD4+ or CD8+ T cells sorted from blood, collected in a trial of the OX40 agonist ivuxolimab. All receptors derive from an adult with an advanced solid tumor such as melanoma, head and neck, liver or kidney cancer. The CDR3 runs from the conserved cysteine through the conserved F or W. Each record gives: CDR3 DNA, CDR3 protein, J gene, V gene, D gene, clone size. D genes are given only for firm matches. Only some rows state a clone size, as once, few, many or a class for expanded clones.

CDR3nt: TGCGCCAGCAGTGCCCCCGGACTAGCGGGAGTGTGCCACGAGCAGTACTTC; CDR3aa: CASSAPGLAGVCHEQYF; j_gene: TRBJ2-7; v_gene: TRBV10-1; d_gene: TRBD2; abundance: few
CDR3nt: TGTGCCAGCAGCGTAGACAGCAATGAGCAGTTCTTC; CDR3aa: CASSVDSNEQFF; j_gene: TRBJ2-1; v_gene: TRBV9; d_gene: NA; abundance: NA
CDR3nt: TGTGCCAGCAGCTTTGGGACAAATAGCAATCAGCCCCAGCATTTT; CDR3aa: CASSFGTNSNQPQHF; j_gene: TRBJ1-5; v_gene: TRBV7-9; d_gene: NA; abundance: NA
CDR3nt: TGTGCCAGCAGCCTTGTAGCGGGAGTCGCAGATACGCAGTATTTT; CDR3aa: CASSLVAGVADTQYF; j_gene: TRBJ2-3; v_gene: TRBV7-8; d_gene: TRBD2; abundance: NA
CDR3nt: TGCGCCAGCAGCTTCCCGGGACAGGGGGACGATGAGCAGTTCTTC; CDR3aa: CASSFPGQGDDEQFF; j_gene: TRBJ2-1; v_gene: TRBV4-1; d_gene: TRBD1; abundance: NA
CDR3nt: TGTGCCAGCAGCCTCCGACAGGGGGGCTACGAGCAGTACTTC; CDR3aa: CASSLRQGGYEQYF; j_gene: TRBJ2-7; v_gene: TRBV14; d_gene: TRBD1; abundance: few
CDR3nt: TGTGCCAGCAGCAAGGGCCCCAACTACGAGCAGTACTTC; CDR3aa: CASSKGPNYEQYF; j_gene: TRBJ2-7; v_gene: TRBV7-6; d_gene: NA; abundance: NA
CDR3nt: TGTGCCAGCAGCGTAGGATGGGGTCCTGCCTACGAGCAGTACTTC; CDR3aa: CASSVGWGPAYEQYF; j_gene: TRBJ2-7; v_gene: TRBV9; d_gene: NA; abundance: once
CDR3nt: TGTGCCAGTAGTGAGGGACTAGCGGGAGGGCATTACAATGAGCAGTTCTTC; CDR3aa: CASSEGLAGGHYNEQFF; j_gene: TRBJ2-1; v_gene: TRBV19; d_gene: TRBD2; abundance: NA
CDR3nt: TGTGCCATCAGTGAGGGGGACAGGATCTATGGCTACACCTTC; CDR3aa: CAISEGDRIYGYTF; j_gene: TRBJ1-2; v_gene: TRBV10-3; d_gene: TRBD1; abundance: few
CDR3nt: TGTGCCAGCAGTCCGAATTCCTACGAGCAGTACTTC; CDR3aa: CASSPNSYEQYF; j_gene: TRBJ2-7; v_gene: TRBV27; d_gene: NA; abundance: NA
CDR3nt: TGTGCCAGCAGAGGTGTAGCGACCTACGAGCAGTACTTC; CDR3aa: CASRGVATYEQYF; j_gene: TRBJ2-7; v_gene: TRBV25-1; d_gene: NA; abundance: medium-sized